Sequencing of this T cell receptor beta chain was carried out in a study of shared T cell receptors in the human thymus. V lost 0 bases to trimming and J lost 5 bases, with 6 bases between them. The CDR3 has 13 amino acids. Germline V CDR1 and CDR2: SGHRS, YFSETQ. TCRdb keeps only in-frame clones here, not all; method: immunoSEQ multiplex PCR. The sample has hundreds of thousands of clones, around 87% seen once. This sample was shared with a second study, whose subject was human thymus T cells. That report notes: The thymus was resected at corrective cardiac surgery. Unrelated individuals were reported by related research to share highly overlapping thymic repertoires.

This TCR was sampled from a boy under three years old with a congenital heart defect. The rearrangement joins TRBV5-1 to TRBJ2-1; D is undetermined. The sequencing input was thymocytes. Here the CDR3 DNA reads TGCGCCAGCAGCTTGGGCCCTAACAATGAGCAGTTCTTC. Its protein is CASSLGPNNEQFF.